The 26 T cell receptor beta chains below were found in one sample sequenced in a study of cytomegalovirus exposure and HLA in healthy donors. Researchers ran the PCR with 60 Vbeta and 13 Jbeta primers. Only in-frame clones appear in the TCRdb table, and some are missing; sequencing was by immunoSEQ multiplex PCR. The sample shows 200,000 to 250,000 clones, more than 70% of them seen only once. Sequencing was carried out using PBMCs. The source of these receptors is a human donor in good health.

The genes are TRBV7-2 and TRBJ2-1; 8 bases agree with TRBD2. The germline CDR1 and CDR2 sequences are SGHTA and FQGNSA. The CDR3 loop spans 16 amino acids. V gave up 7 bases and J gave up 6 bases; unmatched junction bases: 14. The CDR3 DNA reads TGTGCCAGCAAGCGGGGCTCGGGAGGGCCTCTCAATGAGCAGTTCTTC. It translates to CASKRGSGGPLNEQFF.

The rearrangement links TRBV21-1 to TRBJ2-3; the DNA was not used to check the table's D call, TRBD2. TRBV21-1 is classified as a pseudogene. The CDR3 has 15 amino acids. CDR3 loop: CASSNYGSNTDTQYF. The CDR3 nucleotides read TGTGCCAGCAGCAATTATGGGAGCAACACAGATACGCAGTATTTT.

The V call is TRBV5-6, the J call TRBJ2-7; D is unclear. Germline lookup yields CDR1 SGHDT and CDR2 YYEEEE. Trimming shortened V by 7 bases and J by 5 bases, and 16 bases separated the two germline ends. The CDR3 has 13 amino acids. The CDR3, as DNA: TGTGCCAGCTCCCCCGTGAGTGCGGACGAGCAGTACTTC. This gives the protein CASSPVSADEQYF. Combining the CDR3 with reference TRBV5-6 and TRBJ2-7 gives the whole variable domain DAGVTQSPTHLIKTRGQQVTLRCSPKSGHDTVSWYQQALGQGPQFIFQYYEEEERQRGNFPDRFSGHQFPNYSSELNVNALLLGDSALYLCASSPVSADEQYFGPGTRLTVT.

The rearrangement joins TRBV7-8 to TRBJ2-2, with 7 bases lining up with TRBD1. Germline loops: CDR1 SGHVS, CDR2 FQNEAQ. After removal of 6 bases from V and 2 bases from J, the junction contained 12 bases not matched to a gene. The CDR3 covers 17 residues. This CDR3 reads CASSPWDRPLNTGELFF. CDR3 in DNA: TGTGCCAGCAGTCCGTGGGACAGACCACTCAACACCGGGGAGCTGTTTTTT.

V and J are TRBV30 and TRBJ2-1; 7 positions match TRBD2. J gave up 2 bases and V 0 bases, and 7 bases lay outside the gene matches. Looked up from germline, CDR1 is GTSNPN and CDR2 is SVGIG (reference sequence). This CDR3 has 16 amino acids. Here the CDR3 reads CAWSVPTSVTYNEQFF. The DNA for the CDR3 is TGTGCCTGGAGTGTCCCCACTAGCGTTACCTACAATGAGCAGTTCTTC. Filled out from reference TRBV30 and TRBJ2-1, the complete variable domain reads SQTIHQWPATLVQPVGSPLSLECTVEGTSNPNLYWYRQAAGRGLQLLFYSVGIGQISSEVPQNLSASRPQDRQFILSSKKLLLSDSGFYLCAWSVPTSVTYNEQFFGPGTRLTVL.

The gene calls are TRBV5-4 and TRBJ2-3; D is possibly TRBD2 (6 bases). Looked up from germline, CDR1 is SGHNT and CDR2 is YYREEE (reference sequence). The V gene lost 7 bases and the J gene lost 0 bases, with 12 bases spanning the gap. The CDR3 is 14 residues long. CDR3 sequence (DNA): TGTGCCAGCCGTGCCAGCGGGAGCACAGATACGCAGTATTTT. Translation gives CASRASGSTDTQYF.

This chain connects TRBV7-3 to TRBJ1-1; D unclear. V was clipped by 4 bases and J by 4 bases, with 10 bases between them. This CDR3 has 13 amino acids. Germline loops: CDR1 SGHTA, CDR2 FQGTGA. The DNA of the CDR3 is TGTGCCAGCAGCTCAAAGCGGGGCACTGAAGCTTTCTTT. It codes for CASSSKRGTEAFF.

CDR3 bases: TGTGCCAGCTCACCTCAGACTGGCTACGAGCAGTACTTC. Translating gives CASSPQTGYEQYF. The chain employs TRBV18 and TRBJ2-7; D gene ambiguous. V dropped 3 bases and J dropped 3 bases, with 9 bases sitting between them. CDR3 length: 13 amino acids. Germline CDR1 and CDR2: KGHSH and LQKENI.

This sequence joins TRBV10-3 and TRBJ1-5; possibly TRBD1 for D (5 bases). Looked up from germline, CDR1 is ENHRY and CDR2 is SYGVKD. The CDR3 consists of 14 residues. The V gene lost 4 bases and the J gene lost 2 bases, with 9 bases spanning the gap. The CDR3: CAISVGRGNQPQHF. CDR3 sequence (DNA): TGTGCCATCAGTGTTGGCAGGGGCAATCAGCCCCAGCATTTT.

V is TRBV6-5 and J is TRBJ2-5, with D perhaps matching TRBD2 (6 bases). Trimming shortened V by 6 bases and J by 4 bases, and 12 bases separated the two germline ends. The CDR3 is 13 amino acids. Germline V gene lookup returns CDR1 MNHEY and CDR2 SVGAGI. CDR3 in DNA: TGTGCCAGCAGCCCGCCGGGACTAGAGACCCAGTACTTC. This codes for CASSPPGLETQYF.

CDR3 in amino acids: CASSELGREDMNTEAFF. The CDR3 DNA reads as TGTGCCAGCAGTGAATTGGGCAGGGAGGATATGAACACTGAAGCTTTCTTT. The J gene is TRBJ1-1, the V gene TRBV25-1; a weak D match, TRBD1 (5 bases). The ends were cut back, 1 base at V and 0 bases at J, with 15 bases in the middle. The CDR3 extends over 17 amino acids. Per the germline V gene, CDR1 is MGHDK and CDR2 is SYGVNS.

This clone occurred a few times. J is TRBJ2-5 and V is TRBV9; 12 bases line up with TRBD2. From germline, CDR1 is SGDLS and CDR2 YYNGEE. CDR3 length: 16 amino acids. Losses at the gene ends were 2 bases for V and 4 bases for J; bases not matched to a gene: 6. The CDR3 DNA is TGTGCCAGCAGCGTGGCCGGGACTAGCGGGCTAGAGACCCAGTACTTC. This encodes CASSVAGTSGLETQYF.

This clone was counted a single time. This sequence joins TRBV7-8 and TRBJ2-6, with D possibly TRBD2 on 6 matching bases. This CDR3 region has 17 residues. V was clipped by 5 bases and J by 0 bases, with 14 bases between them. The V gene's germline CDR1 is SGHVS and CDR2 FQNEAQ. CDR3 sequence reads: CASSRGTGSSGANVLTF. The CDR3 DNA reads TGTGCCAGCAGCCGCGGGACTGGGAGCTCTGGGGCCAACGTCCTGACTTTC.

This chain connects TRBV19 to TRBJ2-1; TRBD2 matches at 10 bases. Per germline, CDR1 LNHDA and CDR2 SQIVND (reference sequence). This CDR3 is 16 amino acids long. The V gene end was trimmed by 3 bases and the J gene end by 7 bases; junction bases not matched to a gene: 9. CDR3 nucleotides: TGTGCCAGTAGTATGGTCTCGGCTAGCGGGAGTAATGAGCAGTTCTTC. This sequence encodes CASSMVSASGSNEQFF.

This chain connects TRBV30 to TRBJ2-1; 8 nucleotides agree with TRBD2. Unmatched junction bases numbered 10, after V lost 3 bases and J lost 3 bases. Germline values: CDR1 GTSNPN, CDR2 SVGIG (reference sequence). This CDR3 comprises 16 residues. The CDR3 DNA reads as TGTGCCTGGAGGCCACCGGGAACTAGCGGCTACAATGAGCAGTTCTTC. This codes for CAWRPPGTSGYNEQFF.

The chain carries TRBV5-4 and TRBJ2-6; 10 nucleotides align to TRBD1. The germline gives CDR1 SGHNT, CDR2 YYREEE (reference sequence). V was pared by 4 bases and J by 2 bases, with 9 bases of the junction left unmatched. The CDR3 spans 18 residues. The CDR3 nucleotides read TGTGCCAGCAGCCAATCGACAGGGGGCTCGGCTGGGGCCAACGTCCTGACTTTC. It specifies CASSQSTGGSAGANVLTF.

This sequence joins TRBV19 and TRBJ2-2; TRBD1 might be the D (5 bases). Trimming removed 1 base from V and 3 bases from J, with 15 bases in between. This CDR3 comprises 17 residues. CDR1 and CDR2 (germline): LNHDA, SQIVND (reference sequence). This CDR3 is CASSIGPGNVYTGELFF. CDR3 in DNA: TGTGCCAGTAGTATAGGCCCAGGGAATGTATACACCGGGGAGCTGTTTTTT.

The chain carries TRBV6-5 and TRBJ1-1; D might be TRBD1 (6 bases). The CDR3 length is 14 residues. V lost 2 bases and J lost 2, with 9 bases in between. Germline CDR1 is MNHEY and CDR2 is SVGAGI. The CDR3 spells CASSYRDINTEAFF. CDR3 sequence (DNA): TGTGCCAGCAGTTACCGGGACATTAACACTGAAGCTTTCTTT.

The CDR3 protein is CASAVATGSLEGYTF. The CDR3 DNA reads TGTGCCAGCGCTGTCGCGACAGGGAGTCTCGAAGGCTACACCTTC. The chain links TRBV11-2 to TRBJ1-2; 7 bases are shared with TRBD1. CDR1 and CDR2 (germline): SGHAT, FQNNGV. The CDR3 sequence is 15 residues long. Unmatched junction bases numbered 17, after V lost 8 bases and J lost 8 bases.

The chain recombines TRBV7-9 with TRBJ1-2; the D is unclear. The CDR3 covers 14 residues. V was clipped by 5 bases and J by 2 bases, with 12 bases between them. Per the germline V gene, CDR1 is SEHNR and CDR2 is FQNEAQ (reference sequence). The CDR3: CASSPRRINYGYTF. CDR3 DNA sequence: TGTGCCAGCAGCCCTAGACGGATAAACTATGGCTACACCTTC.

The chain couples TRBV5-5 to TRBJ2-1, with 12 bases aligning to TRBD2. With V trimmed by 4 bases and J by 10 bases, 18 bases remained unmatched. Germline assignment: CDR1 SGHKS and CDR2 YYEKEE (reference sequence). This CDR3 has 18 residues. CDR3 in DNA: TGTGCCAGCAGCCTGGGGCGTCTAGCGGGAGGGCCATTTCAGGAGCAGTTCTTC. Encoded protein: CASSLGRLAGGPFQEQFF.

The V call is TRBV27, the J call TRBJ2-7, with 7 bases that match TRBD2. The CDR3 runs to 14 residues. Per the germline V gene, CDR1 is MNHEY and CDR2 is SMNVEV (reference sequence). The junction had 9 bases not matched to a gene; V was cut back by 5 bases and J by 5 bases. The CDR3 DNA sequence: TGTGCCAGCAGTCAACTCTGGGAGGGACACGAGCAGTACTTC. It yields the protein CASSQLWEGHEQYF.

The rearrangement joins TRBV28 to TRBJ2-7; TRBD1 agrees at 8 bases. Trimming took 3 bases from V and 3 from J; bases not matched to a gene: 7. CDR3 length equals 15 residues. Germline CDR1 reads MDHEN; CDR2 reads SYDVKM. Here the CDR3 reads CASSLQGAGIYEQYF. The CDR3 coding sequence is TGTGCCAGCAGTTTGCAGGGGGCTGGTATCTACGAGCAGTACTTC.

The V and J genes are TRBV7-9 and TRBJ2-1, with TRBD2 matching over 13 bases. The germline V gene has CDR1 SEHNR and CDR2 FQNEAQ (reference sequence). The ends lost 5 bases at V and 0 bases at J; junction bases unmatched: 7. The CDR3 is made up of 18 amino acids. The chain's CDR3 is CASSPGLAGASSYNEQFF. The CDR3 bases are TGTGCCAGCAGCCCCGGACTAGCGGGGGCCAGCTCCTACAATGAGCAGTTCTTC.

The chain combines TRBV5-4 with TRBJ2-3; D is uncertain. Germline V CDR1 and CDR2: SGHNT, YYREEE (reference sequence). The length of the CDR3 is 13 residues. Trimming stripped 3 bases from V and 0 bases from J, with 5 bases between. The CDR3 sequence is CASSSYSTDTQYF. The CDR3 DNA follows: TGTGCCAGCAGCTCCTACAGCACAGATACGCAGTATTTT.

The CDR3 nucleotides are TGTGCCAGCAGCCCCCGAGCGGGAGATTCCTACAATGAGCAGTTCTTC. It specifies CASSPRAGDSYNEQFF. The V call is TRBV7-3, the J call TRBJ2-1; 8 bases agree with TRBD2. Per the germline V gene, CDR1 is SGHTA and CDR2 is FQGTGA. This CDR3 region has 16 residues. V gave up 5 bases and J gave up 1 base; unmatched junction bases: 7.